This paragraph reports one T cell receptor (beta chain). The sample comes from a study of cytomegalovirus exposure and HLA in healthy donors. V lost 0 bases to trimming and J lost 11 bases; unmatched junction nucleotides: 14. Looked up from germline, CDR1 is MGHRA and CDR2 is YSYEKL. CDR3 size: 17 residues. 60 Vbeta and 13 Jbeta primers were used in PCR. This table comes from immunoSEQ multiplex PCR, and its TCRdb copy is limited to in-frame clones, with some not included. This table has 60,000 to 90,000 clones, about 73% appearing once. This clonotype originated in a woman between 50 and 59 years old in good health and CMV-seropositive. This sequence joins TRBV4-1 and TRBJ2-1; the match to TRBD2 covers 9 bases. The specimen was PBMCs. The CDR3 coding sequence is TGCGCCAGCAGCCAAGATCAGGGGACTAGCCCCCTTACGCAGCAGTTCTTC. Its protein is CASSQDQGTSPLTQQFF.